The entry that follows covers one T cell receptor beta chain sequence. The target antigen is unknown. This sample is part of a study of molecular identifiers for immune sequencing clone quantification. Study findings and constraints: Investigators reportedly could detect spiked Jurkat TCR RNA from one cell among approximately 970,000 naive cells.

This CDR3 is 14 amino acids long. CDR1 and CDR2 (germline): MGHDK, SYGVNS. Between the trimmed V and J ends, which lost 0 bases and 6 bases, there was a span of 11 bases. Bulk TCR library preparation followed previously described methods with listed TCR primers. TCRdb redid the calling of the PCR reads with MiXCR, one entry per CDR3 protein. The sample carries under 650,000 distinct CDR3 sequences, nearly 20% recorded once. CD8+CD4-CCR7+CD45RA+ sorting gave the naive CD8 T cells. Sequenced material: naive CD8+ T cells from blood, with Jurkat cell RNA spiked in. Regarding subset: FACS-sorted CD8+CD4-CCR7+CD45RA+ naive T cells. This chain joins TRBV25-1 and TRBJ1-1, with D possibly matching TRBD1 (5 bases). This TCR derives from a human donor in good health. Some libraries in this study had Jurkat cell RNA spiked in. CDR3 in amino acids: CASSEYGWGAEAFF. The CDR3 DNA follows: TGTGCCAGCAGTGAATACGGGTGGGGGGCTGAAGCTTTCTTT.